This is a list of T cell receptor beta chains from one sample in a study of cytomegalovirus exposure and HLA in healthy donors. Data came from immunoSEQ multiplex PCR; TCRdb stores just in-frame clones and leaves some out. The sample holds around 99,000 clones, roughly two thirds seen once. Sequenced material: PBMCs. These receptors were collected from a man aged 40-50 years in good health and CMV-seronegative. Each CDR3 is given with its conserved first and last residue. A D gene is named only where the DNA matches it firmly. Clone sizes are given selectively: once, few, many, or a class where the clone is expanded.

14,.,TRBV5-1,.,TRBJ1-6,CASSLGRVDSPLHF,TGCGCCAGCAGCTTGGGGAGGGTGGATTCACCCCTCCACTTT
14,once,TRBV19,.,TRBJ2-3,CASSMTGLTDTQYF,TGTGCCAGTAGTATGACAGGATTAACAGATACGCAGTATTTT
15,.,TRBV4-3,.,TRBJ2-7,CASSQDVSSGYEQYF,TGCGCCAGCAGCCAAGATGTGAGTTCAGGCTACGAGCAGTACTTC
16,.,TRBV4-1,.,TRBJ2-1,CASSQDLAASYNEQFF,TGCGCCAGCAGCCAAGATCTTGCGGCCTCCTACAATGAGCAGTTCTTC
12,.,TRBV7-9,.,TRBJ1-2,CASSLGERGYTF,TGTGCCAGCAGCTTAGGGGAGCGGGGCTACACCTTC
14,.,TRBV5-5,TRBD1,TRBJ1-2,CASSWTGDPYGYTF,TGTGCCAGCAGCTGGACAGGTGACCCCTATGGCTACACCTTC
14,.,TRBV6-1,TRBD2,TRBJ2-3,CASSGLAGGDTQYF,TGTGCCAGCAGTGGACTAGCGGGGGGGGATACGCAGTATTTT
15,few,TRBV7-9,.,TRBJ1-4,CSSSLAASLPEKLFF,TGTTCCAGCAGCTTAGCAGCCTCTCTCCCTGAAAAACTGTTTTTT
14,once,TRBV4-3,.,TRBJ1-6,CASSQVLVGSPLHF,TGCGCCAGCAGCCAAGTCTTGGTCGGTTCACCCCTCCACTTT
16,.,TRBV18,.,TRBJ1-6,CASSPNRQARDSPLHF,TGTGCCAGCTCACCAAATCGACAGGCCAGGGATTCACCCCTCCACTTT
13,.,TRBV6-1,.,TRBJ1-5,CASSVTGNQPQHF,TGTGCCAGCAGTGTTACAGGTAATCAGCCCCAGCATTTT
16,once,TRBV7-2,TRBD1,TRBJ1-4,CASSLVGTGGNEKLFF,TGTGCCAGCAGCTTAGTCGGGACAGGGGGTAATGAAAAACTGTTTTTT
13,few,TRBV6-6,.,TRBJ2-7,CASIAAGAYEQYF,TGTGCCAGCATCGCGGCGGGGGCATACGAGCAGTACTTC
15,.,TRBV18,.,TRBJ2-7,CASSPGSGSSYEQYF,TGTGCCAGCTCACCTGGGTCCGGGTCCAGCTACGAGCAGTACTTC
16,.,TRBV5-1,TRBD2,TRBJ2-2,CASSWGLAGNTGELFF,TGCGCCAGCAGCTGGGGACTAGCGGGGAACACCGGGGAGCTGTTTTTT
12,.,TRBV2,.,TRBJ1-6,CASSEELTPLHF,TGTGCCAGCAGTGAGGAGTTGACACCCCTCCACTTT
15,.,TRBV7-2,.,TRBJ2-1,CASSPQGLRANEQFF,TGTGCCAGCAGCCCACAGGGCTTGAGAGCCAATGAGCAGTTCTTC
15,.,TRBV5-6,TRBD1,TRBJ2-7,CASSLVGTVNYEQYF,TGTGCCAGCAGCTTGGTCGGGACAGTAAACTACGAGCAGTACTTC
12,.,TRBV19,.,TRBJ2-2,CASTRRAGELFF,.
13,.,TRBV18,.,TRBJ2-7,CASSPAGGYEQYF,TGTGCCAGCTCACCCGCAGGGGGGTACGAGCAGTACTTC
15,.,TRBV5-4,.,TRBJ2-2,CASRPGLSLTGELFF,TGTGCCAGCAGACCCGGACTGTCCCTCACCGGGGAGCTGTTTTTT
19,.,TRBV4-3,TRBD1,TRBJ1-2,CASSQDSGDSSGLSYGYTF,TGCGCCAGCAGCCAAGATAGCGGGGACAGCTCAGGGTTGAGCTATGGCTACACCTTC
14,.,TRBV7-3,TRBD2,TRBJ2-7,CASSLGGGLYEQYF,TGTGCCAGCAGCTTAGGGGGGGGACTCTACGAGCAGTACTTC
15,.,TRBV11-2,.,TRBJ1-1,CASSLDSRMNTEAFF,TGTGCCAGCAGCTTAGACTCGAGAATGAACACTGAAGCTTTCTTT
15,.,TRBV6-5,TRBD1,TRBJ2-2,CASSYRDRGLGELFF,TGTGCCAGCAGTTACAGGGACAGGGGGCTCGGGGAGCTGTTTTTT
13,once,TRBV28,.,TRBJ1-4,CASSDTTNEKLFF,TGTGCCAGCAGTGACACAACTAATGAAAAACTGTTTTTT
14,.,TRBV2,TRBD1,TRBJ1-6,CASRQTGSDSPLHF,TGTGCCAGCAGACAGACAGGGAGCGATTCACCCCTCCACTTT
16,.,TRBV4-2,.,TRBJ1-2,CASSQDDRLLNYGYTF,TGTGCCAGCAGCCAAGATGATAGACTCCTGAACTATGGCTACACCTTC
15,.,TRBV11-1,.,TRBJ1-6,CASRRDIGRGSPLHF,TGTGCCAGCAGACGGGATATTGGACGGGGTTCACCCCTCCACTTT
18,few,TRBV28,TRBD2,TRBJ2-1,CASSRLAGGHLAYNEQFF,TGTGCCAGCAGTAGACTAGCGGGGGGGCATTTGGCCTACAATGAGCAGTTCTTC